These 27 T cell receptor beta chains were sequenced from one sample in a study of blood T cell repertoires in COVID-19. Assay: immunoSEQ multiplex PCR; the TCRdb copy retains only in-frame clones and omits some. In the table there are more than 200,000 clones, around 85% of which are singletons. What was sequenced was peripheral blood. The receptors come from a woman in her thirties or forties with active or convalescent COVID-19.

This clone has a handful of counts. The chain has TRBV10-1 and TRBJ2-1, with a tentative D call TRBD2 (5 bases). In germline, CDR1 is WNHNN, CDR2 SYGVQD (reference sequence). Deletions cut 2 bases from V and 4 bases from J, with 12 bases between. The CDR3 is 15 amino acids. The CDR3 nucleotides read TGCGCCAGCAGTGAGCGCGGGCTAGTGTACAATGAGCAGTTCTTC. Translated, it gives CASSERGLVYNEQFF.

This chain joins TRBV9 and TRBJ2-1, with TRBD1 matching 7 bases. The J segment lost 8 bases and the V segment lost 0 bases, leaving 5 bases of the junction unmatched. CDR3 length equals 14 residues. Germline V gives CDR1 SGDLS, CDR2 YYNGEE. CDR3 sequence: CASSVVTGVDEQFF. CDR3 nucleotides: TGTGCCAGCAGCGTAGTAACAGGGGTTGATGAGCAGTTCTTC.

The V and J genes are TRBV6-5 and TRBJ1-1; unclear D gene. The CDR3 runs to 15 residues. CDR1 is MNHEY, CDR2 SVGAGI, per germline. The V gene lost 7 bases and the J gene lost 4 bases, with 19 bases spanning the gap. CDR3: CASTKPAGGTTEAFF. Here the CDR3 DNA reads TGTGCCAGCACAAAACCCGCGGGTGGAACCACTGAAGCTTTCTTT.

The chain joins TRBV24-1 to TRBJ1-1; 7 nucleotides match TRBD1. This CDR3 spans 15 amino acids. Germline lookup yields CDR1 KGHDR and CDR2 SFDVKD. V lost 3 bases, J lost 5 bases, and 8 bases stayed unmatched. In DNA form, the CDR3 reads TGTGCCACCAGTGATCCCGCCACAGGGGATACTGAAGCTTTCTTT. It encodes CATSDPATGDTEAFF.

The rearrangement links TRBV3-1 (or the pseudogene TRBV3-2) to TRBJ1-2; D may be TRBD1 (5 bases). CDR1 is LGHDT, CDR2 YNNKEL, per germline (reference sequence). V was clipped by 4 bases and J by 3 bases, with 12 bases between them. The CDR3 runs to 14 residues. The CDR3 loop reads CASSPQGSYYGYTF. The DNA of the CDR3 is TGTGCCAGCAGCCCTCAGGGTTCTTACTATGGCTACACCTTC.

CDR3 protein: CASRVKTGTYGYTF. As DNA, the CDR3 is TGTGCCAGCAGGGTAAAGACAGGAACCTATGGCTACACCTTC. The chain recombines TRBV28 with TRBJ1-2; tentatively, D is TRBD1 (6 bases). This CDR3 has 14 residues. V shed 6 bases and J shed 4 bases, with 15 bases lying between them. CDR1 is MDHEN and CDR2 is SYDVKM in the germline V gene.

This chain's CDR3 is CASSPQGVGETQYF. CDR3 coding DNA: TGTGCCAGCTCACCACAGGGGGTAGGAGAGACCCAGTACTTC. This chain joins TRBV18 and TRBJ2-5, with a weak D call TRBD1 (6 bases). This CDR3 is built from 14 residues. V dropped 1 base and J dropped 4 bases, with 10 bases sitting between them. From germline, CDR1 is KGHSH and CDR2 LQKENI. The full variable domain, rest sourced from reference TRBV18 and TRBJ2-5, is NAGVMQNPRHLVRRRGQEARLRCSPMKGHSHVYWYRQLPEEGLKFMVYLQKENIIDESGMPKERFSAEFPKEGPSILRIQQVVRGDSAAYFCASSPQGVGETQYFGPGTRLLVL.

This clone was seen only a few times. The chain carries TRBV2 and TRBJ1-1; the D is unclear. Germline CDR1 SNHLY, CDR2 FYNNEI. The CDR3 has 13 residues. Trimming removed 4 bases at V and 5 bases at J, with 11 bases between. The CDR3 DNA follows: TGTGCCAGCAGTGTTAGGCCCAGGACTGAAGCTTTCTTT. Amino acids: CASSVRPRTEAFF. Using reference TRBV2 and TRBJ1-1 for the parts outside the CDR3, the full variable domain is EPEVTQTPSHQVTQMGQEVILRCVPISNHLYFYWYRQILGQKVEFLVSFYNNEISEKSEIFDDQFSVERPDGSNFTLKIRSTKLEDSAMYFCASSVRPRTEAFFGQGTRLTVV.

This clone was detected only a few times. The V and J genes are TRBV25-1 and TRBJ1-6; a possible D gene is TRBD1 (6 bases). With 4 bases removed from V and 10 bases from J, the gap between germline ends came to 11 bases. Germline V gene sequence: CDR1 MGHDK, CDR2 SYGVNS. CDR3 length equals 13 residues. The CDR3 spells CASSAGGGSPLHF. The CDR3, as DNA: TGTGCCAGCAGTGCGGGGGGGGGCTCACCCCTCCACTTT.

V and J are TRBV30 and TRBJ1-1; a possible D gene is TRBD1 (5 bases). Trimming left V 4 bases short and J 4 bases short, with 13 bases between. The CDR3 has 13 amino acids. In germline, CDR1 is GTSNPN, CDR2 SVGIG (reference sequence). CDR3 bases: TGTGCCTGGATGGACGGTGGGGCCACTGAAGCTTTCTTT. As protein: CAWMDGGATEAFF.

The chain links TRBV7-3 to TRBJ1-3; TRBD1 is a possible D gene (6 bases). V was trimmed by 1 base and J by 4 bases, leaving 11 bases between them. This CDR3 comprises 15 residues. Germline V gene lookup returns CDR1 SGHTA and CDR2 FQGTGA. The CDR3 sequence: CASSLNPGVGNTIYF. DNA for the CDR3: TGTGCCAGCAGCTTAAACCCAGGGGTGGGAAACACCATATATTTT.

The genes are TRBV19 and TRBJ1-5; D gene uncertain. Trimming removed 3 bases at V and 0 bases at J, with 9 bases between. Germline CDR1 is LNHDA and CDR2 is SQIVND (reference sequence). The CDR3 is 15 amino acids. CDR3 residues: CASSIVLYSNQPQHF. The CDR3 DNA reads as TGTGCCAGTAGTATTGTCCTTTATAGCAATCAGCCCCAGCATTTT. Full variable domain (outside the CDR3, taken from reference TRBV19 and TRBJ1-5): DGGITQSPKYLFRKEGQNVTLSCEQNLNHDAMYWYRQDPGQGLRLIYYSQIVNDFQKGDIAEGYSVSREKKESFPLTVTSAQKNPTAFYLCASSIVLYSNQPQHFGDGTRLSIL.

This chain joins TRBV5-1 and TRBJ1-1, with 7 bases that match TRBD1. Germline CDR1 reads SGHRS; CDR2 reads YFSETQ. The CDR3 consists of 15 residues. Losses at the gene ends were 4 bases for V and 0 bases for J; bases not matched to a gene: 6. In DNA, the CDR3 is TGCGCCAGCAGCCTGTTAGACAGGGTGAACACTGAAGCTTTCTTT. Its translation: CASSLLDRVNTEAFF.

The V and J genes are TRBV7-3 and TRBJ1-3; 10 positions match TRBD1. The CDR3 sequence is 16 residues long. With 5 bases clipped from V and 1 base from J, the junction kept 5 bases outside the gene matches. Germline CDR1 SGHTA, CDR2 FQGTGA. CDR3 amino acids: CASSLTGGYSGNTIYF. CDR3 bases: TGTGCCAGCAGCCTGACAGGGGGCTATTCTGGAAACACCATATATTTT.

V and J are TRBV6-6 and TRBJ1-5; 7 nucleotides agree with TRBD1. The CDR3 runs 16 residues. The V and J ends lost 6 bases and 3 bases, in that order; junction bases with no gene match: 11. Germline V lookup: CDR1 MNHNY, CDR2 SVGAGI (reference sequence). The CDR3 DNA sequence: TGTGCCAGCAGGAACCCTACAGGGGCTCCCAATCAGCCCCAGCATTTT. It specifies CASRNPTGAPNQPQHF.

V and J are TRBV18 and TRBJ1-2; possibly TRBD1 for D (6 bases). The germline gives CDR1 KGHSH, CDR2 LQKENI. The CDR3 runs to 16 residues. Trimming removed 3 bases from V and 2 bases from J, with 16 bases in between. The CDR3 DNA reads TGTGCCAGCTCACCGAGGGCAGGGGAAGGAAACTATGGCTACACCTTC. It specifies CASSPRAGEGNYGYTF.

This clone showed up just a few times. CDR3 in DNA: TGTGCCAGCAGTTTATCCGACAGGGGTCTTTGGGATGGCTACACCTTC. The encoded protein is CASSLSDRGLWDGYTF. The rearrangement joins TRBV28 to TRBJ1-2; 8 nucleotides agree with TRBD1. The CDR3 has 16 residues. V gave up 1 base and J gave up 6 bases; unmatched junction bases: 10. Looked up from germline, CDR1 is MDHEN and CDR2 is SYDVKM.

The chain joins TRBV28 to TRBJ1-1; no definite D call. CDR3 length equals 11 residues. Germline-derived CDR1 and CDR2 are MDHEN and SYDVKM. V was shortened by 7 bases and J by 6 bases, with 9 bases between the two germline ends. CDR3 DNA sequence: TGTGCCAGCATGGCATCATCTGAAGCTTTCTTT. It codes for CASMASSEAFF.

The chain links TRBV28 to TRBJ2-1; possibly TRBD1 for D (5 bases). Germline CDR1 is MDHEN and CDR2 is SYDVKM. The CDR3 covers 11 residues. Trimming removed 6 bases at V and 15 bases at J, with 15 bases between. CDR3 nucleotides: TGTGCCAGCAGATCAGGGTTGGTGGCGTTCTTC. It encodes CASRSGLVAFF.

This rearrangement joins TRBV5-1 to TRBJ1-3; possibly TRBD1 for D (6 bases). Germline CDR1 is SGHRS and CDR2 is YFSETQ. V was clipped by 4 bases and J by 0 bases, with 20 bases between them. The CDR3 runs to 18 residues. The CDR3 bases are TGCGCCAGCAGCAGTCAAGAGTTGTCAGGGGACTCTGGAAACACCATATATTTT. Protein: CASSSQELSGDSGNTIYF.

The chain employs TRBV30 and TRBJ1-2; D perhaps matches TRBD1 (6 bases). The CDR3 extends over 14 amino acids. Trimming removed 8 bases at V and 5 bases at J, with 21 bases between. CDR1 is GTSNPN, CDR2 SVGIG, per germline (reference sequence). CDR3 nucleotide sequence: TGTGCCGGCTATGGGCGGACAGTCTCTTATGGCTACACCTTC. Its translation: CAGYGRTVSYGYTF.

The chain is built from TRBV29-1 and TRBJ1-5, with 7 bases lining up with TRBD1. V lost 4 bases to trimming and J lost 4 bases; unmatched junction nucleotides: 4. CDR1 is SQVTM and CDR2 is ANQGSEA in the germline V gene. The length of the CDR3 is 13 residues. CDR3 bases: TGCAGCGTTGTGACAGGGTATAATCAGCCCCAGCATTTT. Its translation is CSVVTGYNQPQHF.

The CDR3 region has the DNA TGTGCCAGCAGTTTGTCAGGGGAGAGCAATCAGCCCCAGCATTTT. This encodes CASSLSGESNQPQHF. The chain combines TRBV27 with TRBJ1-5, with a possible D match to TRBD1 (6 bases). CDR3 length: 15 amino acids. Germline CDR1 MNHEY, CDR2 SMNVEV (reference sequence). V was cut by 3 bases and J by 1 base, with 10 bases left in between.

This chain joins TRBV3-1 (or the pseudogene TRBV3-2) and TRBJ2-2, with D perhaps matching TRBD2 (5 bases). This CDR3 has 15 amino acids. CDR1 and CDR2 (germline): LGHDT, YNNKEL (reference sequence). The V and J ends lost 6 bases and 6 bases respectively, with 17 bases between them. CDR3 sequence (DNA): TGTGCCAGCAGGCCCGGGCCCACCGGGGCCGGGGAGCTGTTTTTT. Protein: CASRPGPTGAGELFF.

The rearrangement joins TRBV7-9 to TRBJ2-6; 7 bases map to TRBD2. Trimming cost V 5 bases and J 0 bases; bases outside gene matches: 10. The germline CDR1 and CDR2 sequences are SEHNR and FQNEAQ (reference sequence). CDR3 length: 18 amino acids. The CDR3 DNA sequence: TGTGCCAGCAGCCCGGACGGGGGGAAACTCTCTGGGGCCAACGTCCTGACTTTC. It is translated as CASSPDGGKLSGANVLTF.

This clone was recorded a few times. The gene calls are TRBV15 and TRBJ1-5, with unresolved D. The germline V gene has CDR1 LNHNV and CDR2 YYDKDF (reference sequence). Trimming pared 5 bases from V and 9 bases from J, leaving 11 bases between. The CDR3 totals 12 residues. CDR3 sequence: CATSPNVGPQHF. CDR3 coding DNA: TGTGCCACCAGCCCCAACGTCGGGCCCCAGCATTTT.

This chain joins TRBV30 and TRBJ2-2; weak D call: TRBD1 (6 bases). Trimming removed 7 bases at V and 5 bases at J, with 17 bases between. Per germline, CDR1 GTSNPN and CDR2 SVGIG (reference sequence). The CDR3 sequence is 14 residues long. In DNA, the CDR3 is TGTGCCTTTGACAGGATAAGGCTAACCGGGGAGCTGTTTTTT. Amino acids: CAFDRIRLTGELFF.